What follows are 9 T cell receptor beta chains derived from one specimen sequenced in a study of blood T cell repertoires in COVID-19. Sequenced by immunoSEQ multiplex PCR; TCRdb stores in-frame clones only, minus some. The sample holds around 160,000 clones, around 81% seen once. The sequencing sample was made of peripheral blood. The receptor source for this set is a man aged 55 to 70 with active or convalescent COVID-19.

V gene TRBV27 combines with J gene TRBJ1-1; 10 bases line up with TRBD1. Per the germline V gene, CDR1 is MNHEY and CDR2 is SMNVEV (reference sequence). This CDR3 comprises 17 residues. Trimming cost V 10 bases and J 4 bases; bases outside gene matches: 18. The CDR3 DNA reads TGTGCCACCTCACTCCTAGTGACAGGGGGCATCGTCACTGAAGCTTTCTTT. This encodes CATSLLVTGGIVTEAFF.

The rearrangement links TRBV19 to TRBJ1-1; 8 nucleotides agree with TRBD1. The CDR3 covers 16 residues. The germline CDR1 and CDR2 sequences are LNHDA and SQIVND (reference sequence). V shed 2 bases and J 3 bases; nucleotides not matched to a gene: 8. As DNA, the CDR3 is TGTGCCAGTAGTATACTCGGACAGGGTGATTACACTGAAGCTTTCTTT. Protein: CASSILGQGDYTEAFF.

The chain recombines TRBV2 with TRBJ1-2, with TRBD1 as a possible D gene (5 bases). The CDR3 sequence is 12 residues long. Germline loops: CDR1 SNHLY, CDR2 FYNNEI. With 7 bases removed from V and 0 bases from J, the gap between germline ends came to 6 bases. The CDR3 region has the DNA TGTGCCAGCAAACAGGCTAACTATGGCTACACCTTC. Translated, it gives CASKQANYGYTF.

The chain carries TRBV6-4 and TRBJ2-1; 7 bases are a match to TRBD2. Trimming removed 3 bases from V and 4 bases from J; junction bases left unmatched: 0. From germline, CDR1 is MRHNA and CDR2 SNTAGT. The length of the CDR3 is 13 residues. In nucleotides, the CDR3 is TGTGCCAGCAGTGAGGGACTATACAATGAGCAGTTCTTC. It codes for CASSEGLYNEQFF.

This clone was detected only a few times. This chain joins TRBV27 and TRBJ2-2; 8 positions match TRBD1. This CDR3 is built from 15 residues. Trimming took 5 bases from V and 4 from J; bases not matched to a gene: 6. Germline CDR1 MNHEY, CDR2 SMNVEV (reference sequence). The CDR3 DNA follows: TGTGCCAGCAGTCAATTGACAGGGGCCACCGGGGAGCTGTTTTTT. Its translation: CASSQLTGATGELFF.

This sequence joins TRBV3-1 (or the pseudogene TRBV3-2) and TRBJ2-5; perhaps TRBD1 as D (6 bases). Germline V lookup: CDR1 LGHDT, CDR2 YNNKEL (reference sequence). The CDR3 has 15 amino acids. Deletions cut 2 bases from V and 2 bases from J, with 12 bases between. CDR3 coding DNA: TGTGCCAGCAGCCAAAGGGGGACGGATCAAGAGACCCAGTACTTC. Its protein product is CASSQRGTDQETQYF.

The chain employs TRBV29-1 and TRBJ2-3; 9 nucleotides align to TRBD1. Germline assignment: CDR1 SQVTM and CDR2 ANQGSEA. Trimming at V came to 6 bases and at J to 4 bases, leaving 5 bases not matched to a gene. This CDR3 comprises 13 residues. CDR3 sequence: CSVRDREADTQYF. Here the CDR3 DNA reads TGCAGCGTACGGGACAGGGAGGCAGATACGCAGTATTTT.

This chain joins TRBV19 and TRBJ1-3; 7 nucleotides line up with TRBD1. The CDR3 consists of 15 residues. The germline gives CDR1 LNHDA, CDR2 SQIVND (reference sequence). J lost 0 bases, V lost 7 bases, and 6 bases had no gene match. This CDR3 reads CASKPGGDSGNTIYF. CDR3 nucleotides: TGTGCCAGTAAGCCAGGGGGAGACTCTGGAAACACCATATATTTT.

There are a few counts of this clone. The chain uses TRBV18 and TRBJ2-6; 12 bases line up with TRBD2. Germline V gene lookup returns CDR1 KGHSH and CDR2 LQKENI. The CDR3 is 19 amino acids. Trimming cost V 2 bases and J 0 bases; bases outside gene matches: 5. The CDR3: CASSPMKTSGSSGANVLTF. CDR3 DNA sequence: TGTGCCAGCTCACCAATGAAGACTAGCGGGAGCTCTGGGGCCAACGTCCTGACTTTC.